Each of the 10 T cell receptor beta chains below was sequenced from the same sample in a study of blood T cell repertoires in COVID-19. Only in-frame clones appear in the TCRdb table, and some are missing; sequencing was by immunoSEQ multiplex PCR. The table has 98,000 or so clones, around four fifths seen once; the top ten hold roughly 29%. Sequencing was done on a sample of peripheral blood. The source is a man aged 55-75 years with acute or convalescent COVID-19.

The rearrangement uses TRBV5-1 and TRBJ2-7, with D tentatively TRBD1 (5 bases). Germline V gene lookup returns CDR1 SGHRS and CDR2 YFSETQ. The length of the CDR3 is 18 residues. V dropped 6 bases and J dropped 0 bases, with 25 bases sitting between them. CDR3 in amino acids: CASKRKGASPLSSYEQYF. CDR3 in DNA: TGCGCCAGCAAAAGGAAAGGGGCCTCCCCTCTGAGCTCCTACGAGCAGTACTTC.

This clone was observed a few times. The rearrangement uses TRBV6-5 and TRBJ2-1, with 7 bases matching TRBD1. CDR3 length: 14 residues. CDR1 and CDR2 from the germline V gene are MNHEY and SVGAGI. Trimming at V came to 7 bases and at J to 7 bases, leaving 10 bases not matched to a gene. CDR3 sequence reads: CASIRQDRTNEQFF. The DNA for the CDR3 is TGTGCCAGCATCCGTCAGGACAGGACGAATGAGCAGTTCTTC.

The chain joins TRBV6-5 to TRBJ1-1; the D gene is possibly TRBD1 (5 bases). V lost 6 bases to trimming and J lost 1 base, with 12 bases between them. The CDR3 sequence is 14 residues long. Per germline, CDR1 MNHEY and CDR2 SVGAGI. As DNA, the CDR3 is TGTGCCAGCAGGTTGACAGCAACGAACACTGAAGCTTTCTTT. Protein sequence: CASRLTATNTEAFF.

This sequence joins TRBV12-3 or TRBV12-4 and TRBJ1-1; no reliable D call. The CDR3 is made up of 12 amino acids. V was clipped by 2 bases and J by 10 bases, with 11 bases between them. The CDR3 here is CASSLFPGRAFF. The CDR3 bases are TGTGCCAGCAGTTTATTCCCGGGTCGAGCTTTCTTT.

V usage is TRBV4-3 and J usage is TRBJ2-2, with D perhaps TRBD1 (6 bases). Germline V gene lookup returns CDR1 LGHNA and CDR2 YSLEER. CDR3 length equals 16 residues. The ends were cut back, 3 bases at V and 2 bases at J, with 13 bases in the middle. This CDR3 reads CASSQYRDTNTGELFF. CDR3 nucleotides: TGCGCCAGCAGCCAGTACCGGGACACCAACACCGGGGAGCTGTTTTTT.

J is TRBJ1-6 and V is TRBV6-5; maybe TRBD1 (5 bases). Trimming removed 7 bases at V and 7 bases at J, with 17 bases between. CDR1 and CDR2 from the germline V gene are MNHEY and SVGAGI. The CDR3 is made up of 15 amino acids. In DNA, the CDR3 is TGTGCCAGCAAGAGGCGTCGACAGCTAAATTCACCCCTCCACTTT. Translation gives CASKRRRQLNSPLHF.

This chain links TRBV5-1 with TRBJ2-4; 9 bases align to TRBD1. Germline values: CDR1 SGHRS, CDR2 YFSETQ. The CDR3 is made up of 17 amino acids. Trimming took 4 bases from V and 1 from J; bases not matched to a gene: 9. The CDR3: CASSRGQGGSAKNIQYF. The DNA of the CDR3 is TGCGCCAGCAGCAGGGGACAGGGTGGGTCGGCCAAAAACATTCAGTACTTC.

This clone was observed once. The chain recombines TRBV6-2 or TRBV6-3 with TRBJ2-7, with 8 positions matching TRBD2. Losses at the gene ends were 3 bases for V and 7 bases for J; bases not matched to a gene: 11. Germline assignment: CDR1 MNHEY and CDR2 SVGEGT. The CDR3 is made up of 15 amino acids. This CDR3 reads CASSYLREARREQYV. CDR3 DNA: TGTGCCAGCAGTTATTTGCGGGAGGCCCGCCGGGAGCAGTACGTC.

This clone has only a few counts. The rearrangement links TRBV7-8 to TRBJ2-7; TRBD2 agrees at 7 bases. Germline trimming cut 5 bases from V and 2 bases from J; bases unmatched to any gene: 9. The CDR3 contains 15 residues. The germline gives CDR1 SGHVS, CDR2 FQNEAQ. CDR3: CASSPRGGEAYEQYF. In DNA, the CDR3 is TGTGCCAGCAGCCCCCGTGGGGGGGAGGCCTACGAGCAGTACTTC.

Ten or more counts support this clone. The chain recombines TRBV10-1 with TRBJ2-7, with 9 bases matching TRBD1. The V gene end was trimmed by 4 bases and the J gene end by 2 bases; junction bases not matched to a gene: 9. The germline V gene encodes CDR1 WNHNN and CDR2 SYGVQD (reference sequence). The CDR3 sequence is 16 residues long. The CDR3 sequence is CASSGQTGTGTYEQYF. As DNA, the CDR3 is TGCGCCAGCAGTGGTCAAACCGGGACAGGGACCTACGAGCAGTACTTC.